The clone carrying this T cell receptor (beta chain) has ten or more counts. The antigen is undetermined. This sample is drawn from a study of blood T cells in healthy people across ages. Findings and caveats of the study: While age rose, TCR beta diversity per million T cells dropped in a roughly linear way.

The authors ran a second PCR of about 6 to 11 cycles using a sample-barcoded 5' primer and a J-beta primer mix. From the 5' RACE reads, TCRdb called clonotypes with MiXCR, one entry per CDR3 protein. The data show around 800,000 distinct CDR3 sequences, 20% to 30% seen once. This sample was also put to use in a study of T cells of mothers and their children.

This sequence originates from a boy younger than 18 in good health. Sample: blood.

The CDR3 DNA reads as TGCGCCAGCGCCTGGCGACAGGGCCTGGGAGAGACCCAGTACTTC. It specifies CASAWRQGLGETQYF. This chain connects TRBV5-1 to TRBJ2-5; 7 bases are shared with TRBD1. CDR1 and CDR2 (germline): SGHRS, YFSETQ. CDR3 size: 15 residues. With 7 bases clipped from V and 4 bases from J, the junction kept 13 bases outside the gene matches.